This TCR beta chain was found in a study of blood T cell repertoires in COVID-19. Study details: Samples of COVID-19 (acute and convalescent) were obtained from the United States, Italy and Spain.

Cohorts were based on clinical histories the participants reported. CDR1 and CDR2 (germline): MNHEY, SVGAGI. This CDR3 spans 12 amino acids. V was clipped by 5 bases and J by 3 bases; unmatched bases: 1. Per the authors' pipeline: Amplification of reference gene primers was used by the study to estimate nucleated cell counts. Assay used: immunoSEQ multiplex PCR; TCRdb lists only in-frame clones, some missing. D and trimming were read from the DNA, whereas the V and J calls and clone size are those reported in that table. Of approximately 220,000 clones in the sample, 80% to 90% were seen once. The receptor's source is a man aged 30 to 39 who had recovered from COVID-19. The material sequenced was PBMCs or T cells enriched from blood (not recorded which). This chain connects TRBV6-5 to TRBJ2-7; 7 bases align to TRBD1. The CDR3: CASSRTGYEQYF. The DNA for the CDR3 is TGTGCCAGCAGTCGGACAGGCTACGAGCAGTACTTC.